These 16 T cell receptor beta chains were sequenced from one sample in a study of breast tumors, draining lymph nodes, adjacent tissues (dated by TCRdb to about 2016). The library was prepared using multiplex PCR. These reads were obtained on an Illumina HiSeq 2000. TCRdb passed the public sequencing reads through fastp at Q25 and MiXCR, retaining productive beta sequences. All rows with the same CDR3 protein become a single entry with the most common DNA and genes. Within this sample are approximately 100,000 distinct CDR3 sequences, with 30% of them counted one time only. The ten top clones hold around 5.9% of the sample. Lymph node samples were obtained from the axillary draining lymph nodes of breast cancer patients. Sequencing used axillary lymph node tissue. These receptors were taken from a female donor with breast cancer. Some clones in this sample may be carry-over from other donors' samples.

The table lists this clonotype with many counts. The genes are TRBV14 and TRBJ2-7; D gene unclear. V lost 2 bases, J lost 8 bases, and 13 bases lay in between. The germline V gene encodes CDR1 SGHDN and CDR2 FVKESK. The CDR3 totals 13 residues. The CDR3 protein is CASSQNTWRKQYF. The DNA of the CDR3 is TGTGCCAGCAGCCAAAATACGTGGCGGAAGCAGTACTTC.

This clonotype has a count of ten or more. This chain links TRBV7-9 with TRBJ2-1; perhaps TRBD1 as D (8 bases). Trimming stripped 5 bases from V and 1 base from J, with 21 bases between. The CDR3 sequence is 18 residues long. Germline CDR1 is SEHNR and CDR2 is FQNEAQ (reference sequence). CDR3 amino acids: CASSPTQTGEGSYNEQFF. DNA for the CDR3: TGTGCCAGCAGCCCCACCCAGACAGGGGAGGGGTCCTACAATGAGCAGTTCTTC.

This clonotype was detected many times. The rearrangement uses TRBV5-4 and TRBJ2-3; 9 bases map to TRBD2. Germline CDR1 is SGHNT and CDR2 is YYREEE (reference sequence). J lost 1 base, V lost 0 bases, and 3 bases had no gene match. This CDR3 is built from 16 residues. This CDR3 is CASSLAERGGTDTQYF. In DNA form, the CDR3 reads TGTGCCAGCAGCTTGGCCGAGCGGGGGGGCACAGATACGCAGTATTTT.

This clonotype was seen many times. V and J are TRBV9 and TRBJ2-3, with 8 bases aligning to TRBD2. V lost 2 bases and J lost 2; bases outside the gene matches: 4. The CDR3 sequence is 15 residues long. The germline CDR1 and CDR2 sequences are SGDLS and YYNGEE. The CDR3 DNA reads as TGTGCCAGCAGCGTTAGCGGGGCGTTCACAGATACGCAGTATTTT. This codes for CASSVSGAFTDTQYF.

This clonotype showed up many times. The chain combines TRBV20-1 with TRBJ2-3; 10 nucleotides align to TRBD2. V was clipped by 3 bases and J by 5 bases; unmatched bases: 11. Germline V gene data show CDR1 as DFQATT and CDR2 as SNEGSKA (reference sequence). CDR3 length equals 16 residues. As DNA, the CDR3 is TGCAGTGCTAGGAGTTTAGCGGGAGGAGGTGGAGATACGCAGTATTTT. Translated, it gives CSARSLAGGGGDTQYF.

Many counts were recorded for this clonotype. The chain uses TRBV7-2 and TRBJ2-7; no clear D. Looked up from germline, CDR1 is SGHTA and CDR2 is FQGNSA. The CDR3 has 12 amino acids. Trimming removed 5 bases at V and 2 bases at J, with 7 bases between. CDR3 sequence reads: CASSTHPYEQYF. The CDR3 bases are TGTGCCAGCAGCACCCACCCCTACGAGCAGTACTTC.

In its sample, this clonotype was seen many times. V gene TRBV27 combines with J gene TRBJ2-7, with 8 bases identical to TRBD2. V was pared by 6 bases and J by 2 bases, with 6 bases of the junction left unmatched. Germline CDR1 and CDR2: MNHEY and SMNVEV (reference sequence). The CDR3 length is 14 residues. The CDR3 protein is CASSRSGLAYEQYF. In nucleotides, the CDR3 is TGTGCCAGCAGCCGTTCGGGACTAGCCTACGAGCAGTACTTC.

This clonotype was seen ten or more times. The gene calls are TRBV2 and TRBJ2-5; TRBD1 matches at 7 bases. CDR3 size: 16 residues. With V trimmed by 5 bases and J by 1 base, 10 bases remained unmatched. CDR1 and CDR2 from the germline V gene are SNHLY and FYNNEI. Written as DNA, the CDR3 is TGTGCCAGCAGTCTAGACAGGGTCCCTTTCCAAGAGACCCAGTACTTC. Amino acids: CASSLDRVPFQETQYF.

The V and J genes are TRBV6-1 and TRBJ2-2, with 9 bases fitting TRBD2. V was clipped by 5 bases and J by 7 bases; unmatched bases: 8. The CDR3 loop spans 15 amino acids. Germline-derived CDR1 and CDR2 are MNHNS and SASEGT. The chain's CDR3 is CASSRGRGGLGELFF. The DNA of the CDR3 is TGTGCCAGCAGTCGGGGGCGGGGGGGTCTCGGGGAGCTGTTTTTT.

This clonotype was observed at least ten times. This rearrangement joins TRBV4-1 to TRBJ2-7; TRBD2 matches 16 bases. Germline trimming cut 0 bases from V and 4 bases from J; bases unmatched to any gene: 9. CDR1 is MGHRA and CDR2 is YSYEKL in the germline V gene. This CDR3 spans 19 amino acids. CDR3 DNA sequence: TGCGCCAGCAGCCAAGAACCGGGACTAGCGGGAGGGGCTCCTTACGAGCAGTACTTC. It encodes CASSQEPGLAGGAPYEQYF.

This clonotype has just a few counts. The chain links TRBV5-1 to TRBJ1-1; D call uncertain. CDR3 size: 15 residues. Germline-derived CDR1 and CDR2 are SGHRS and YFSETQ. Trimming took 1 base from V and 7 from J, leaving 17 bases between them. CDR3 region: CASSLLRATEYEAFF. The DNA of the CDR3 is TGCGCCAGCAGCTTGCTCAGAGCGACGGAATATGAAGCTTTCTTT.

This clonotype was recorded many times. The chain carries TRBV9 and TRBJ1-2; D is possibly TRBD1 (6 bases). CDR1 SGDLS and CDR2 YYNGEE come from the germline V gene. Trimming cost V 3 bases and J 6 bases, with 15 bases left between them. The length of the CDR3 is 14 residues. CDR3 in DNA: TGTGCCAGCAGCGGCAACAGGGCTGTCCATGGCTACACCTTC. This sequence encodes CASSGNRAVHGYTF.

Many counts were recorded for this clonotype. The gene calls are TRBV18 and TRBJ1-3, with a tentative D call TRBD1 (6 bases). The CDR3 covers 16 residues. V was cut by 6 bases and J by 0 bases, with 15 bases left in between. Germline V CDR1 and CDR2: KGHSH, LQKENI. The CDR3 nucleotides are TGTGCCAGCTCCCTGGACAGACCCATCTCTGGAAACACCATATATTTT. Its protein is CASSLDRPISGNTIYF.

This clonotype was counted ten times or more. The gene calls are TRBV24-1 and TRBJ2-1; no firm D call. Germline V lookup: CDR1 KGHDR, CDR2 SFDVKD. V was trimmed by 7 bases and J by 4 bases, leaving 10 bases between them. The CDR3 loop spans 13 amino acids. The CDR3 bases are TGTGCCACCAGCTCTCCAAATTACAATGAGCAGTTCTTC. Protein: CATSSPNYNEQFF.

The sample holds many counts of this clonotype. The V and J genes are TRBV11-3 and TRBJ2-1; possible D gene TRBD1, 6 bases. Germline values: CDR1 SGHNT, CDR2 YENEEA. Trimming stripped 0 bases from V and 4 bases from J, with 10 bases between. The CDR3 contains 15 residues. CDR3 bases: TGTGCCAGCAGCTTAGATGGGACACCTTACAATGAGCAGTTCTTC. Translating it yields CASSLDGTPYNEQFF.

This sequence joins TRBV20-1 and TRBJ1-1; weak D call: TRBD1 (6 bases). Trimming removed 3 bases from V and 5 bases from J, with 16 bases in between. Germline V gives CDR1 DFQATT, CDR2 SNEGSKA (reference sequence). This CDR3 contains 14 residues. The CDR3 DNA reads TGCAGTGCTAGTTCCGGGGGGCGCAAAACTGAAGCTTTCTTT. Encoded protein: CSASSGGRKTEAFF.